This T cell receptor (beta chain) was captured by sequencing in a study of STAT5B mutations in CD4+ large granular lymphocyte leukemia. The survey-level immunoSEQ assay was used. TCRdb's copy holds only in-frame clones and misses some; the assay was immunoSEQ multiplex PCR. The sample lists tens of thousands of clones; 75% were seen once. Healthy controls were blood donor buffy coats. General study points: CD4-sorted patient repertoires seemed more clonal than healthy CD4+ repertoires. Main leukemic clonotypes were patient-specific, but approximately 25% appeared at low frequency elsewhere.

With regard to this clone: Its antigen is not known.

The CDR3 spans 15 residues. V lost 5 bases, J lost 2 bases, and 14 bases lay in between. CDR1 and CDR2 from the germline V gene are MNHEY and SVGAGI. The sequencing input was CD4+ T cells from blood buffy coats. The receptor was derived from a human donor in good health. The chain links TRBV6-5 to TRBJ2-3; tentative D call: TRBD1 (6 bases). CDR3 amino acids: CASSPMDRHTDTQYF. The CDR3 nucleotides read TGTGCCAGCAGTCCTATGGACAGACACACAGATACGCAGTATTTT.